The sequence of this T cell receptor beta chain was determined in a study of Tregs in tolerant kidney transplant recipients. Assay used: immunoSEQ multiplex PCR; TCRdb lists only in-frame clones, some missing. The table has about 56,000 clones, around 82% seen once. Sequencing was performed on CD4+ T cells from blood. This clonotype was obtained from a human donor in good health.

DNA of the CDR3: TGTGCCAGCAGCTTCATAAGCTACGAGCAGTACTTC. Translated, it gives CASSFISYEQYF. This chain uses TRBV7-9 with TRBJ2-7; no firm D call. The CDR3 extends over 12 amino acids. V dropped 3 bases and J dropped 3 bases, with 6 bases sitting between them. Germline V gene data show CDR1 as SEHNR and CDR2 as FQNEAQ (reference sequence).